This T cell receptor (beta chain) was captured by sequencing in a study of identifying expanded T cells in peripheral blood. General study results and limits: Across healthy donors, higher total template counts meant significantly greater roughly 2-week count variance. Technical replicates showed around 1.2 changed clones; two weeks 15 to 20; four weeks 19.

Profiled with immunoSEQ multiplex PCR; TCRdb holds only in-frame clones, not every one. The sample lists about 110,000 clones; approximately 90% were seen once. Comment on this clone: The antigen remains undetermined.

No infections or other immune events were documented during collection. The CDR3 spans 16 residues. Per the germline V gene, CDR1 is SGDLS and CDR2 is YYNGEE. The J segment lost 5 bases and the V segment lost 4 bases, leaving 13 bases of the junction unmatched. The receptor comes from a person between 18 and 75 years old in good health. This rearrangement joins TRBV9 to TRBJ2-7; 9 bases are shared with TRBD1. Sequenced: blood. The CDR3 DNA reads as TGTGCCAGCAGCCCACTCGGGACAGGGCGGGGAGACGAGCAGTACTTC. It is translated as CASSPLGTGRGDEQYF.